This section outlines one T cell receptor beta chain sequence together with its context. The antigen remains undetermined. Germline V gives CDR1 MDHEN, CDR2 SYDVKM. V lost 2 bases and J lost 6; bases outside the gene matches: 6. The CDR3 runs 15 residues. The source of the sample is a study of cytomegalovirus exposure and HLA in healthy donors. Findings and caveats of the study: A few chains tied to CMV proved CMV antigen-specific in vitro. Reports credit the classifier with highly specific, highly sensitive diagnosis of cytomegalovirus status. Altogether, 150 to 200 TCR beta chains were recorded as cytomegalovirus-associated.

Method: immunoSEQ multiplex PCR; TCRdb's copy keeps in-frame clones and lacks some. Among approximately 150,000 clones, approximately 84% were seen once, and the ten largest hold around 9.6%. Sequenced input: PBMCs. The source of this sequence is a man aged 30-40 years in good health and CMV-seropositive. This sequence joins TRBV28 and TRBJ2-5; TRBD1 matches at 10 bases. The chain's CDR3 is CASSLMPDRGKTQYF. The DNA of the CDR3 is TGTGCCAGCAGTTTAATGCCGGACAGGGGGAAGACCCAGTACTTC.